This is a list of T cell receptor beta chains from one sample in a study of cytotoxic CD8 clonotypes in ibrutinib-treated CLL. Measured with immunoSEQ multiplex PCR; TCRdb has only the in-frame clones, and not every one. The sample records 40,000 or so clones, 49% being singletons. The specimen comprised PBMCs, sampled before ibrutinib treatment. The receptor source for this set is a human donor with chronic lymphocytic leukemia. Each CDR3 is given with its conserved first and last residue. The D gene is left open where the match is weak. Clone size is shown for a subset of rows, as once, few, many or a class of expanded clone.

V gene	clone size	D gene	J gene	CDR3 DNA	CDR3 protein
TRBV5-6	.	TRBD1	TRBJ1-1	TGTGCCAGCAGCTTGGCGGGACAGGGGAACACTGAAGCTTTCTTT	CASSLAGQGNTEAFF
TRBV20-1	few	.	TRBJ1-5	TGCAGTGCTATTAGCAATCAGCCCCAGCATTTT	CSAISNQPQHF
TRBV19	.	TRBD1	TRBJ1-2	TGTGCCAGTCGCCTTGGGACAGACTATGGCTACACCTTC	CASRLGTDYGYTF
TRBV27	.	.	TRBJ2-5	TGTGCCAGCAGTTTTTATACCGAGACCCAGTACTTC	CASSFYTETQYF
TRBV5-4	few	TRBD1	TRBJ1-1	TGTGCCAGCAGCTCATGGACAGGGAACACTGAAGCTTTCTTT	CASSSWTGNTEAFF
TRBV19	.	.	TRBJ2-7	TGTGCCAGTCACGGCAGGGAACAAGCCTACGAGCAGTACTTC	CASHGREQAYEQYF
TRBV6-5	once	.	TRBJ1-5	TGTGCCAGCAGTCCTCAGGGGCCGGACCAGCCCCAGCATTTT	CASSPQGPDQPQHF
TRBV7-9	few	.	TRBJ2-2	TGTGCCAGCAGGGGAAAGGAGCCCACCGGGGAGCTGTTTTTT	CASRGKEPTGELFF
TRBV9	.	TRBD2	TRBJ2-1	TGTGCCAGCAATGGGCTGCACGGGGGGGAGAGCAATGAGCAGTTCTTC	CASNGLHGGESNEQFF
TRBV7-6	.	.	TRBJ1-2	TGTGCCAGCAGCCGTATGCCCGCTAACTATGGCTACACCTTC	CASSRMPANYGYTF
TRBV5-4	.	.	TRBJ2-2	TGTGCCAGCAGCTTCGGCGGGCCGATGACGAACACCGGGGAGCTGTTTTTT	CASSFGGPMTNTGELFF
TRBV4-2	.	.	TRBJ1-1	TGTGCCAGCAGCCAAACAGCGAACACTGAAGCTTTCTTT	CASSQTANTEAFF
TRBV4-2	few	.	TRBJ1-6	TGTGCCAGCAGCCAAGATTTGAGGGATTCACCCCTCCACTTT	CASSQDLRDSPLHF
TRBV9	few	.	TRBJ1-3	TGTGCCAGCAGCCGCTCTGGAAACACCATATATTTT	CASSRSGNTIYF
TRBV2	few	TRBD1	TRBJ1-2	TGTGCCAGCAGCCTTCGACAGGGGGCTAACTATGGCTACACCTTC	CASSLRQGANYGYTF
TRBV27	.	TRBD1	TRBJ1-2	TGTGCCAGCAGCCCACAGGGGGCTGCGAACTATGGCTACACCTTC	CASSPQGAANYGYTF
TRBV29-1	.	TRBD1	TRBJ1-3	TGCAGCGTTTGCCGACAGGGAGGAAACACCATATATTTT	CSVCRQGGNTIYF
TRBV19	.	.	TRBJ2-5	TGTGCCAGTAGTATAGGAGCTCAGTGGGGGGAGACCCAGTACTTC	CASSIGAQWGETQYF
TRBV6-1	.	.	TRBJ2-3	TGTGCCAGCAGTGCTACAGGGTCCACAGATACGCAGTATTTT	CASSATGSTDTQYF
TRBV21-1	.	.	TRBJ2-6	TGTGCCAGCAGCAAAAGGGGGACAGGGACCTCTGGGGCCAACGTCCTGACTTTC	CASSKRGTGTSGANVLTF
TRBV11-1	few	.	TRBJ2-3	TGTGCCAGCCAGGGTCTCGCAGATACGCAGTATTTT	CASQGLADTQYF
TRBV11-2	.	.	TRBJ2-1	TGTGCCAGCAGCTTAGCTCCGGGACTCGCTAAGGGGGACCAGTTCTTC	CASSLAPGLAKGDQFF
TRBV5-4	few	TRBD2	TRBJ2-1	TGTGCCAGCAGCGGACTAGCGGGGGGGCCGCGTGACAATGAGCAGTTCTTC	CASSGLAGGPRDNEQFF
TRBV6-1	.	TRBD1	TRBJ1-2	TGTGCCAGCAGTGACCGGGACAGGGGGCATGGCTACACCTTC	CASSDRDRGHGYTF
TRBV2	.	.	TRBJ1-2	TGTGCCAGCAGGGACCTAAACTATGGCTACACCTTC	CASRDLNYGYTF
TRBV5-4	.	TRBD2	TRBJ2-1	TGTGCCAGCAGAAGCGGGGGGGCCTACAATGAGCAGTTCTTC	CASRSGGAYNEQFF
TRBV6-6	.	.	TRBJ2-7	TGTGCCAGCGGGTCTCTGGGCGAGCAGTACTTC	CASGSLGEQYF
TRBV7-3	many	.	TRBJ1-1	TGTGCCAGCAGCCCGACAGGGAACACTGAAGCTTTCTTT	CASSPTGNTEAFF
TRBV5-1	.	.	TRBJ1-6	TGCGCCAGCACCCGGGATGGCAGCCAAGGGGATTCACCCCTCCACTTT	CASTRDGSQGDSPLHF
TRBV21-1	.	.	TRBJ1-5	TGTGCCAGCAGCAGATGTCAGCCCCAGCATTTT	CASSRCQPQHF
TRBV7-9	.	.	TRBJ2-1	TGTGCCAGCAGCCCTAGTTTGGCGGGGTGGGACGGAGGCAATGAGCAGTTCTTC	CASSPSLAGWDGGNEQFF
TRBV11-2	few	.	TRBJ1-1	TGTGCCAGCAGCTTATCCCTGAACACTGAAGCTTTCTTT	CASSLSLNTEAFF
TRBV12-5	.	.	TRBJ2-2	TGTGCTAGTGCCTCGGGGGTCGGCCTGGACACCGGGGAGCTGTTTTTT	CASASGVGLDTGELFF
TRBV14	few	.	TRBJ1-2	TGTGCCAGCAGCCAAGATCTGGGGGGCTTTTCCATCTATGGCTACACCTTC	CASSQDLGGFSIYGYTF
TRBV18	.	.	TRBJ1-3	TGTGCCAGCTCACCAGAGCAACCCTACTCTGGAAACACCATATATTTT	CASSPEQPYSGNTIYF
TRBV6-5	.	TRBD1	TRBJ2-7	TGTGCCAGCGGGGTGGGACAGGGATCCTACGAGCAGTACTTC	CASGVGQGSYEQYF
TRBV9	.	.	TRBJ2-7	TGTGCCAGCAGCGCGGGGTACAGGGAGAACTACGAGCAGTACTTC	CASSAGYRENYEQYF
TRBV9	.	.	TRBJ1-1	TGTGCCAGCAACACCGGACCCGAGCCTGAAGCTTTCTTT	CASNTGPEPEAFF
TRBV5-1	few	.	TRBJ2-1	TGCGCCAGCAGCTTGGCCTACAATGAGCAGTTCTTC	CASSLAYNEQFF
TRBV6-1	.	.	TRBJ2-7	TGTGCCAGCAGTAAGAGCTACGAGCAGTACTTC	CASSKSYEQYF
TRBV5-4	.	.	TRBJ2-3	TGTGCCAGCAGCTTGGGTGGGGGGACAGATACGCAGTATTTT	CASSLGGGTDTQYF
TRBV6-5	.	.	TRBJ1-5	TGTGCCAGCAGTTACTTCGCGGGGAGAGGTCAGCCCCAGCATTTT	CASSYFAGRGQPQHF
TRBV18	.	.	TRBJ2-5	TGTGCCAGCTCACACACTCTCCCTGGTGGGGATTCGGTGGAGACCCAGTACTTC	CASSHTLPGGDSVETQYF
TRBV6-6	.	.	TRBJ1-2	TGTGCCACTGGGGGCCCACACTATGGCTACACCTTC	CATGGPHYGYTF
TRBV27	.	.	TRBJ1-2	TGTGCCAGCAGTTTAGAGGGCAGGCTACGTTACTATGGCTACACCTTC	CASSLEGRLRYYGYTF
TRBV27	.	.	TRBJ1-6	TGTGCCAGCAGTTTACAATCCTATAATTCACCCCTCCACTTT	CASSLQSYNSPLHF
TRBV13	few	TRBD2	TRBJ2-1	TGTGCCAGCAGCTTAGGACTAGCGGTCAATGAGCAGTTCTTC	CASSLGLAVNEQFF
TRBV6-5	.	.	TRBJ2-3	TGTGCCAGCAGTTACTCTGGGACCTTCACAGATACGCAGTATTTT	CASSYSGTFTDTQYF
TRBV9	once	.	TRBJ2-7	TGTGCCAGCAGCTTCCGACCGGGAATAGACTACGAGCAGTACTTC	CASSFRPGIDYEQYF
TRBV6-1	few	TRBD1	TRBJ1-1	TGTGCCAGCAGTGTGACAGGGGGCACTGAAGCTTTCTTT	CASSVTGGTEAFF